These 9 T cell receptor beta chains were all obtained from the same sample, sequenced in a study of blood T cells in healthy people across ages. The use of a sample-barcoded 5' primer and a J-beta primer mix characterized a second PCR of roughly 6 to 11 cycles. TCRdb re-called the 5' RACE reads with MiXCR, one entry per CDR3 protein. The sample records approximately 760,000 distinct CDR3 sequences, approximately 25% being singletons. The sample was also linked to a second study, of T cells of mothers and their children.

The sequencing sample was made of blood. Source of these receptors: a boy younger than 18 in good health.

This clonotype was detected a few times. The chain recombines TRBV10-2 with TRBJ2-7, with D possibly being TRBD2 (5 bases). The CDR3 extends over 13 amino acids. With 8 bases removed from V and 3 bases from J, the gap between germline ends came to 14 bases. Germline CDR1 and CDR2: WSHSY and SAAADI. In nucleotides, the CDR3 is TGCGCCAGCGAGGGTGGGGAAAACTACGAGCAGTACTTC. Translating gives CASEGGENYEQYF.

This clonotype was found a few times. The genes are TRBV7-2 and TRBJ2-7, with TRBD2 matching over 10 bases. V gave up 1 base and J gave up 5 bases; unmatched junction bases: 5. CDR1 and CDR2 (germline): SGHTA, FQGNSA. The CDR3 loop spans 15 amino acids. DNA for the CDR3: TGTGCCAGCAGCTTAGAACTAGCGGGAACCCACGAGCAGTACTTC. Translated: CASSLELAGTHEQYF.

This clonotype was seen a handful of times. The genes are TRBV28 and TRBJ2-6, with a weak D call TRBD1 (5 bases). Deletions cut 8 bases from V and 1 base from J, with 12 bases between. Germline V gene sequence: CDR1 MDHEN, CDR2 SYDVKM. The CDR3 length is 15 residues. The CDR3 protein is CASGSRDSGANVLTF. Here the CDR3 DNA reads TGTGCCAGCGGATCCAGGGATTCTGGGGCCAACGTCCTGACTTTC.

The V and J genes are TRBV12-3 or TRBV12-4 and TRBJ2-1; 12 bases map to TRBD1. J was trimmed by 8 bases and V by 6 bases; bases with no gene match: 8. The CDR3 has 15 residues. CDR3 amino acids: CASRTGTGGGDEQFF. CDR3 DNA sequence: TGTGCCAGCAGAACCGGGACAGGGGGCGGGGATGAGCAGTTCTTC.

The CDR3 protein is CASSLVGTGSNTEAFF. CDR3 DNA: TGTGCCAGCAGTTTAGTCGGGACAGGGTCTAACACTGAAGCTTTCTTT. The V gene is TRBV28, the J gene TRBJ1-1; 9 positions match TRBD1. With 2 bases clipped from V and 2 bases from J, the junction kept 6 bases outside the gene matches. There are 16 residues in the CDR3. From germline, CDR1 is MDHEN and CDR2 SYDVKM.

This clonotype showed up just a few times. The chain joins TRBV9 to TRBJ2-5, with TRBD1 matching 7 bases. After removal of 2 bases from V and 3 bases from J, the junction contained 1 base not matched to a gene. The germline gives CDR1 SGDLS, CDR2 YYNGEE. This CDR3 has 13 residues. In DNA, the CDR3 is TGTGCCAGCAGCGTGGGGACAGAAGAGACCCAGTACTTC. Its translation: CASSVGTEETQYF.

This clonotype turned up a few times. The CDR3 reads CASSLQNQPQHF. The CDR3 bases are TGTGCCAGCAGTTTGCAGAATCAGCCCCAGCATTTT. V usage is TRBV7-9 and J usage is TRBJ1-5, with no clear D. The V end lost 6 bases, the J end lost 4 bases, and 7 bases lay between the germline ends. CDR3 length: 12 residues. CDR1 and CDR2 (germline): SEHNR, FQNEAQ (reference sequence).

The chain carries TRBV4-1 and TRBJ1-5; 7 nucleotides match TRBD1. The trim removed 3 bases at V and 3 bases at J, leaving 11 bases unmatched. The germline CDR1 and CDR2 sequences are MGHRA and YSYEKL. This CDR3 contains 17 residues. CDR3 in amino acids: CASSQVLTGVTNQPQHF. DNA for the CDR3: TGCGCCAGCAGCCAGGTCCTAACAGGGGTTACCAATCAGCCCCAGCATTTT.

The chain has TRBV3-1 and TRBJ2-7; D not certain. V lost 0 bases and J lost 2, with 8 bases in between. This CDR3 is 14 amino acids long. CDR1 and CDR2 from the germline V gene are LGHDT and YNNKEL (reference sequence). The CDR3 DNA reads TGTGCCAGCAGCCAAGAACTACCCCCCTACGAGCAGTACTTC. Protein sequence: CASSQELPPYEQYF.